This T cell receptor beta chain was sequenced for a study of OX40 agonist ivuxolimab in advanced cancers. Sequencing used immunoSEQ multiplex PCR; TCRdb keeps in-frame clones, though not all of them. The sample holds around 140,000 clones, just over 90% seen once. With 5 bases removed from V and 3 bases from J, the gap between germline ends came to 2 bases. CDR1 and CDR2 from the germline V gene are MDHEN and SYDVKM. The length of the CDR3 is 11 residues. A remark on this clone: The sample contains more than one DNA sequence encoding this CDR3.

The rearrangement links TRBV28 to TRBJ2-1, with D uncertain. This material consisted of CD4+ or CD8+ T cells sorted from blood, taken in a trial of the OX40 agonist ivuxolimab. This sequence was found in an adult with an advanced solid tumor such as melanoma, head and neck, liver or kidney cancer. The CDR3 is CASSRYNEQFF. In DNA form, the CDR3 reads TGTGCCAGCAGTCGCTACAATGAGCAGTTCTTC. The full variable domain, with the rest looked up from reference TRBV28 and TRBJ2-1, is DVKVTQSSRYLVKRTGEKVFLECVQDMDHENMFWYRQDPGLGLRLIYFSYDVKMKEKGDIPEGYSVSREKKERFSLILESASTNQTSMYLCASSRYNEQFFGPGTRLTVL.